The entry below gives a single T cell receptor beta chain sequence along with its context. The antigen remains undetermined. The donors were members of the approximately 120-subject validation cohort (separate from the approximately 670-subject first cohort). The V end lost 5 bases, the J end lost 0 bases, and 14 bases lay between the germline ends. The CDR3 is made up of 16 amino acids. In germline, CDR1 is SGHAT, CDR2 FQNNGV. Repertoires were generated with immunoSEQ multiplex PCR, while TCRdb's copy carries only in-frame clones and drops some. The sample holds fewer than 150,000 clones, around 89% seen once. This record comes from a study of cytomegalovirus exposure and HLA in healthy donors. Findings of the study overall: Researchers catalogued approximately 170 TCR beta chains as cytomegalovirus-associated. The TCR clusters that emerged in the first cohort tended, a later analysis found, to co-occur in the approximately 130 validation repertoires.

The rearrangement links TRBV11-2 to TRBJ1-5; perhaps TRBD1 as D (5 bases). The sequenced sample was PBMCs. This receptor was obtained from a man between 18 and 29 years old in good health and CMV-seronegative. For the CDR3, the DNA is TGTGCCAGCAGCCCAGGACAAGCAGTTAGCAATCAGCCCCAGCATTTT. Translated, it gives CASSPGQAVSNQPQHF.